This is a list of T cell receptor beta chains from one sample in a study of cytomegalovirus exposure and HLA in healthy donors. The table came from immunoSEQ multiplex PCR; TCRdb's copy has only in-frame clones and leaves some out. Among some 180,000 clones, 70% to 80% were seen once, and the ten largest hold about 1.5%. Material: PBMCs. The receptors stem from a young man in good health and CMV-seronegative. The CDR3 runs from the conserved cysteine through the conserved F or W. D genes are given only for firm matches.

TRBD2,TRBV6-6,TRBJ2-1,CASSYLAANNEQFF,TGTGCCAGCAGTTATCTAGCGGCTAACAATGAGCAGTTCTTC
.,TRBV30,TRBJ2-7,CAWTTSYSYEQYF,TGTGCCTGGACTACTAGCTACTCCTACGAGCAGTACTTC
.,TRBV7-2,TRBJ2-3,CASSFPSHTQYF,TGTGCCAGCAGCTTCCCCTCCCATACGCAGTATTTT
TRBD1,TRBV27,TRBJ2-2,CASTYRGPDTGELFF,TGTGCCAGCACTTACAGGGGGCCGGACACCGGGGAGCTGTTTTTT
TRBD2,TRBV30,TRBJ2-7,CAWRSIAGLYEQYF,TGTGCCTGGAGGTCGATAGCGGGGTTGTACGAGCAGTACTTC
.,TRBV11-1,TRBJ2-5,CASSWLGSRAHETQYF,TGTGCCAGCAGCTGGTTAGGCTCGAGGGCCCATGAGACCCAGTACTTC
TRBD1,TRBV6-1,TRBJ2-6,CASSGDRGLNSGANVLTF,TGTGCCAGCAGTGGGGACAGGGGACTTAACTCTGGGGCCAACGTCCTGACTTTC
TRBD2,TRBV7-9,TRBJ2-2,CASNDRDYTNTGELFF,TGTGCCAGCAACGACCGGGACTATACGAACACCGGGGAGCTGTTTTTT
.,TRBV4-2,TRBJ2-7,CASSENSLKVEQYF,TGTGCCAGCAGCGAAAATTCACTAAAGGTCGAGCAGTACTTC
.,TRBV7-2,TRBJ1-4,CASSLLGWETTNEKLFF,TGTGCCAGCAGCTTACTAGGGTGGGAGACAACTAATGAAAAACTGTTTTTT
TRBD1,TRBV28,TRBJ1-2,CASSPTYRGPGYTF,TGTGCCAGCAGTCCCACCTACAGGGGGCCGGGCTACACCTTC
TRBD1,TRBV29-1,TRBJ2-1,CSVPGQLVSYNEQFF,TGCAGCGTTCCGGGACAGTTGGTGTCCTACAATGAGCAGTTCTTC
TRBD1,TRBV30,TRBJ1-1,CAWSVQGPNEAFF,TGTGCCTGGAGTGTACAGGGGCCCAATGAAGCTTTCTTT
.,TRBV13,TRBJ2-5,CASSSSGHPEETQYF,TGTGCCAGCAGTTCCTCGGGACATCCTGAAGAGACCCAGTACTTC